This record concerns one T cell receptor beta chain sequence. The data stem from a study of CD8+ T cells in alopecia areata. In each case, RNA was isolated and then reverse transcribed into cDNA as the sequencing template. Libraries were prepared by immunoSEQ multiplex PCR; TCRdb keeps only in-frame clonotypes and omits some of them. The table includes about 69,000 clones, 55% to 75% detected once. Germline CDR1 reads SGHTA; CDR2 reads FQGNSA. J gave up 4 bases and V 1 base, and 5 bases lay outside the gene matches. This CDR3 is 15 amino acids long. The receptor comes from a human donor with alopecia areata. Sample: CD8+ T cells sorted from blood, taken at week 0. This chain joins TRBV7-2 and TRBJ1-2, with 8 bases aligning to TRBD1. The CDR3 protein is CASSLGQGIGYGYTF. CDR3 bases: TGTGCCAGCAGCTTAGGACAGGGGATCGGCTATGGCTACACCTTC. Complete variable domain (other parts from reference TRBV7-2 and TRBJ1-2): GAGVSQSPSNKVTEKGKDVELRCDPISGHTALYWYRQSLGQGLEFLIYFQGNSAPDKSGLPSDRFSAERTGGSVSTLTIQRTQQEDSAVYLCASSLGQGIGYGYTFGSGTRLTVV.